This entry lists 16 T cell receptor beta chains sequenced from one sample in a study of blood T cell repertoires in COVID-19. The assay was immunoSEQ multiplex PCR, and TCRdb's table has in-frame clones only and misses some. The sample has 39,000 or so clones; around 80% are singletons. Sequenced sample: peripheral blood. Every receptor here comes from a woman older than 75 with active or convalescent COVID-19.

CDR3 nucleotide sequence: TGTGCCAGCAGTTACTCTCACAGGTCCTCTGAAGCTTTCTTT. The encoded protein is CASSYSHRSSEAFF. The J gene is TRBJ1-1, the V gene TRBV6-2 or TRBV6-3; a possible D gene is TRBD1 (5 bases). Germline V lookup: CDR1 MNHEY, CDR2 SVGEGT. V lost 0 bases and J lost 6, with 11 bases in between. The CDR3 spans 14 residues.

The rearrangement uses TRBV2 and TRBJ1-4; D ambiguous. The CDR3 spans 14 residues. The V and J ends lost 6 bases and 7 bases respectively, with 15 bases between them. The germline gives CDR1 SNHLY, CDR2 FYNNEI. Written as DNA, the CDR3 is TGTGCCAGCAGCTCCCTTGACGGGTTTGAAAAACTGTTTTTT. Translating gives CASSSLDGFEKLFF.

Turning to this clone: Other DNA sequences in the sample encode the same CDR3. The CDR3 DNA reads as TGTGCCAGCAGTTCCCGAGCGGCTAACTATGGCTACACCTTC. This sequence encodes CASSSRAANYGYTF. V gene TRBV27 combines with J gene TRBJ1-2; D gene uncertain. Trimming stripped 4 bases from V and 0 bases from J, with 9 bases between. The CDR3 is 14 amino acids. Germline V gene lookup returns CDR1 MNHEY and CDR2 SMNVEV (reference sequence).

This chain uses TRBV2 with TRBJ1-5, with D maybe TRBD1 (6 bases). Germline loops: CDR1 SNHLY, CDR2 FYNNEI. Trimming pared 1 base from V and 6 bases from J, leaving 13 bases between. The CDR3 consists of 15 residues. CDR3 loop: CASSEDAGVPQPQHF. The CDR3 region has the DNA TGTGCCAGCAGTGAAGATGCAGGGGTCCCTCAGCCCCAGCATTTT.

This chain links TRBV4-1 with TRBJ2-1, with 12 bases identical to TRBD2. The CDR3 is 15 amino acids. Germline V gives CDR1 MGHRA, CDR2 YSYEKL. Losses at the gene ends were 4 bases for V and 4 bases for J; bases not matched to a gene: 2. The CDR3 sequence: CASSRTSGVYNEQFF. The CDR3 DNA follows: TGCGCCAGCAGCCGGACTAGCGGGGTATACAATGAGCAGTTCTTC.

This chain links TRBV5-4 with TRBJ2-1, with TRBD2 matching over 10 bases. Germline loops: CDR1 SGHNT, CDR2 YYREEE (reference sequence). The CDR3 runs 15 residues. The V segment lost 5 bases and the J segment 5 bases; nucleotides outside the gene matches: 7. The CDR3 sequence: CASSSGTSEDNEQFF. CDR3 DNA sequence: TGTGCCAGCAGTTCCGGGACTAGCGAGGACAATGAGCAGTTCTTC.

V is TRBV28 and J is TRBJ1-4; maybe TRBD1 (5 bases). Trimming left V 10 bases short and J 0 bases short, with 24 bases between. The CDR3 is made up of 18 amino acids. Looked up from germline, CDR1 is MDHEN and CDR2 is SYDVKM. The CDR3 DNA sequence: TGTGCCACCAAGGGGTCCCTGGGGCGCGAGGCAACTAATGAAAAACTGTTTTTT. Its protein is CATKGSLGREATNEKLFF.

CDR3 sequence: CASSGHQETQYF. DNA for the CDR3: TGTGCCTCTAGCGGGCACCAAGAGACCCAGTACTTC. The chain has TRBV27 and TRBJ2-5; 8 bases line up with TRBD2. Trimming cost V 11 bases and J 0 bases; bases outside gene matches: 2. This CDR3 has 12 residues. From germline, CDR1 is MNHEY and CDR2 SMNVEV (reference sequence).

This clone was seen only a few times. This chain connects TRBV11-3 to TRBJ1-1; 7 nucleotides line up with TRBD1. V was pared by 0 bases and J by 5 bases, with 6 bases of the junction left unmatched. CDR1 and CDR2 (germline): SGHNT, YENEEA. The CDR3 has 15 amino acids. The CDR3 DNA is TGTGCCAGCAGCTTAGACGACAGGGCTGGTACTGAAGCTTTCTTT. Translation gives CASSLDDRAGTEAFF.

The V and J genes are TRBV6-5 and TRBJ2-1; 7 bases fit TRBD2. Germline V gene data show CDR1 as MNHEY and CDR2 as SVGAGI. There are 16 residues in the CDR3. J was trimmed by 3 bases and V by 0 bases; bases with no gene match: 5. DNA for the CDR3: TGTGCCAGCAGTTACTCGGGCGGGGAGGGCTACAATGAGCAGTTCTTC. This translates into CASSYSGGEGYNEQFF.

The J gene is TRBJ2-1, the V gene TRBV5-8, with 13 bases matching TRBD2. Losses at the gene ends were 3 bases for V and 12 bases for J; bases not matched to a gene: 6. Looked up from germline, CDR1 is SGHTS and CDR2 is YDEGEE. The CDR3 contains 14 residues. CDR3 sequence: CASSSGLAGVRQFF. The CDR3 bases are TGTGCCAGCAGCTCCGGACTAGCGGGAGTACGGCAGTTCTTC.

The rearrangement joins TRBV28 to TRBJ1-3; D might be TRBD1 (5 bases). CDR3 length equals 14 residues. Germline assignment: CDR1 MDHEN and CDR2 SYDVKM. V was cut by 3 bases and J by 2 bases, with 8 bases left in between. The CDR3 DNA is TGTGCCAGCAGTTTGGCAGGGACTGGAAACACCATATATTTT. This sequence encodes CASSLAGTGNTIYF.

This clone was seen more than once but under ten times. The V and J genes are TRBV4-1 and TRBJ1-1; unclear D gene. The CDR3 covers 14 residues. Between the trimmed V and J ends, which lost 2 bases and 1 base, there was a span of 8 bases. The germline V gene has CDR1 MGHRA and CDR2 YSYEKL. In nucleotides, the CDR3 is TGCGCCAGCAGCCAACTCAGTGGGAACACTGAAGCTTTCTTT. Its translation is CASSQLSGNTEAFF.

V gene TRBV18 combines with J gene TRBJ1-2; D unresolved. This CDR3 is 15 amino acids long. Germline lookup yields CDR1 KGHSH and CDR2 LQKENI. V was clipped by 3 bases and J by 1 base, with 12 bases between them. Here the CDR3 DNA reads TGTGCCAGCTCACCGAACACCGAACGTAACTATGGCTACACCTTC. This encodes CASSPNTERNYGYTF.

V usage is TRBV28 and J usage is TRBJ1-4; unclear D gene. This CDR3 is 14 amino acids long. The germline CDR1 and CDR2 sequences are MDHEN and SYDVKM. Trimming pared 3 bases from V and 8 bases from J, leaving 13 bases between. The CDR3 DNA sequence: TGTGCCAGCAGTTTCTTTCGTGGGAGGGAAAAACTGTTTTTT. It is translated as CASSFFRGREKLFF.

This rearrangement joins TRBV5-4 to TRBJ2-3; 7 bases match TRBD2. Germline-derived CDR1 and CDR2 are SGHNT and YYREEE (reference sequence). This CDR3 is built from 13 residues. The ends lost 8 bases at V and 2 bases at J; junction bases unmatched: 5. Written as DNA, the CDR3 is TGTGCCAGTGGGCTAGCGGCCACAGATACGCAGTATTTT. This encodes CASGLAATDTQYF.